The 20 T cell receptor beta chains presented below share a single source sample, sequenced in a study of cytomegalovirus exposure and HLA in healthy donors. 60 Vbeta and 13 Jbeta primers were used in PCR. Clones were read by immunoSEQ multiplex PCR, and TCRdb kept only the in-frame ones, dropping some. The profile shows about 160,000 clones, approximately 81% of them singletons. Sequencing was carried out using PBMCs. All receptors derive from a boy between 2 and 10 years old in good health and CMV-seronegative.

CDR3 bases: TGTGCCTGGAGACGGCTAGACACTGAAGCTTTCTTT. It specifies CAWRRLDTEAFF. The chain has TRBV30 and TRBJ1-1; no clear D gene. The CDR3 contains 12 residues. Germline values: CDR1 GTSNPN, CDR2 SVGIG (reference sequence). The V and J ends lost 3 bases and 3 bases respectively, with 8 bases between them.

Written as DNA, the CDR3 is TGTGCCAGCAACACACTGGGAGGCACTGAAGCTTTCTTT. It yields the protein CASNTLGGTEAFF. J is TRBJ1-1 and V is TRBV6-5; D gene ambiguous. Trimming removed 7 bases from V and 4 bases from J, with 13 bases in between. Germline CDR1 MNHEY, CDR2 SVGAGI. This CDR3 comprises 13 residues.

The chain links TRBV6-1 to TRBJ2-2, with D possibly TRBD1 on 5 matching bases. The ends were cut back, 3 bases at V and 1 base at J, with 12 bases in the middle. CDR3 length: 16 amino acids. Germline V gene data show CDR1 as MNHNS and CDR2 as SASEGT. The CDR3 DNA reads as TGTGCCAGCAGTGAGGTGGTAGGACAGAACACCGGGGAGCTGTTTTTT. Translation: CASSEVVGQNTGELFF.

Written as DNA, the CDR3 is TGTGCCAGCAGTCCCACCTCAAGGGGCGAAGAGACCCAGTACTTC. Translating gives CASSPTSRGEETQYF. V gene TRBV28 combines with J gene TRBJ2-5, with a possible D match to TRBD1 (5 bases). CDR3 length: 15 amino acids. CDR1 and CDR2 (germline): MDHEN, SYDVKM. V was shortened by 5 bases and J by 3 bases, with 16 bases between the two germline ends.

V and J are TRBV7-9 and TRBJ1-3, with D possibly matching TRBD1 (5 bases). Trimming took 3 bases from V and 6 from J, leaving 12 bases between them. The CDR3 extends over 14 amino acids. Germline V gene data show CDR1 as SEHNR and CDR2 as FQNEAQ (reference sequence). CDR3 DNA: TGTGCCAGCAGCTTCGGAGACAGCTTAAACACCATATATTTT. Translated, it gives CASSFGDSLNTIYF.

The genes are TRBV6-1 and TRBJ1-6; 7 positions match TRBD1. Losses at the gene ends were 3 bases for V and 6 bases for J; bases not matched to a gene: 2. CDR1 is MNHNS, CDR2 SASEGT, per germline. CDR3 length: 14 residues. The CDR3: CASSETGSNSPLHF. The CDR3 bases are TGTGCCAGCAGTGAGACAGGGAGTAATTCACCCCTCCACTTT.

With regard to this clone: Germline is not matched at one junction end, which may reflect a read error. Other DNA sequences of this sample code for an identical CDR3. The chain recombines TRBV28 with TRBJ1-1; TRBD1 might be the D (5 bases). CDR1 MDHEN and CDR2 SYDVKM come from the germline V gene. This CDR3 region has 16 residues. The CDR3 reads CASSFYFRVSGTEAFF. The CDR3 DNA sequence: TGTGCCAGCAGTTTTTATTTCAGGGTGAGTGGGACTGAAGCTTTCTTC.

The chain is built from TRBV14 and TRBJ1-6, with 8 positions matching TRBD1. The trim removed 9 bases at V and 7 bases at J, leaving 5 bases unmatched. Germline values: CDR1 SGHDN, CDR2 FVKESK. The CDR3 sequence is 13 residues long. Here the CDR3 reads CASHTGGNSPLHF. CDR3 in DNA: TGTGCCAGTCATACAGGGGGAAATTCACCCCTCCACTTT.

The table lists this clone with a count of one. The chain recombines TRBV14 with TRBJ2-7; D is unresolved. This CDR3 is built from 11 residues. The V and J ends lost 5 bases and 6 bases respectively, with 8 bases between them. CDR1 and CDR2 (germline): SGHDN, FVKESK. This CDR3 is CASSSGPEQYF. The CDR3 coding sequence is TGTGCCAGCAGCTCCGGTCCCGAGCAGTACTTC.

The chain has TRBV28 and TRBJ1-6, with a possible D match to TRBD1 (6 bases). This CDR3 region has 16 residues. V dropped 2 bases and J dropped 8 bases, with 16 bases sitting between them. The germline CDR1 and CDR2 sequences are MDHEN and SYDVKM. The CDR3 DNA reads TGTGCCAGCAGTTTACACAGGGTTGTGCGAGATTCACCCCTCCACTTT. This encodes CASSLHRVVRDSPLHF.

The chain uses TRBV6-5 and TRBJ2-5; D gene uncertain. The CDR3 is 14 amino acids. The germline CDR1 and CDR2 sequences are MNHEY and SVGAGI. Trimming took 0 bases from V and 5 from J, leaving 10 bases between them. The CDR3 loop is CASSYSAGSETQYF. The CDR3 DNA reads as TGTGCCAGCAGTTACTCAGCCGGGTCCGAGACCCAGTACTTC.

The rearrangement links TRBV28 to TRBJ2-6; 8 positions agree with TRBD1. The junction had 11 bases not matched to a gene; V was cut back by 0 bases and J by 4 bases. The germline gives CDR1 MDHEN, CDR2 SYDVKM. This CDR3 has 19 residues. The CDR3 region has the DNA TGTGCCAGCAGTTTATGGTACCGGGACAGGTCCCGAGGGGCCAACGTCCTGACTTTC. Encoded protein: CASSLWYRDRSRGANVLTF.

This clone was counted once. This chain links TRBV28 with TRBJ1-3; 7 bases are a match to TRBD1. The germline V gene has CDR1 MDHEN and CDR2 SYDVKM. With V trimmed by 2 bases and J by 4 bases, 5 bases remained unmatched. The CDR3 is made up of 15 amino acids. The CDR3 DNA follows: TGTGCCAGCAGTTTACCCACAGGGGCCGGAAACACCATATATTTT. It codes for CASSLPTGAGNTIYF. Looking up the rest from reference TRBV28 and TRBJ1-3 gives the full variable domain: DVKVTQSSRYLVKRTGEKVFLECVQDMDHENMFWYRQDPGLGLRLIYFSYDVKMKEKGDIPEGYSVSREKKERFSLILESASTNQTSMYLCASSLPTGAGNTIYFGEGSWLTVV.

This chain uses TRBV6-1 with TRBJ1-2, with 11 bases aligning to TRBD1. V dropped 4 bases and J dropped 4; count of bases not matched to a gene: 8. This CDR3 comprises 16 residues. The germline CDR1 and CDR2 sequences are MNHNS and SASEGT. Written as DNA, the CDR3 is TGTGCCAGCAGTGCCGGACAGGGGGCTAGCGGCTATGGCTACACCTTC. It encodes CASSAGQGASGYGYTF.

The V call is TRBV7-6, the J call TRBJ2-7; D is possibly TRBD1 (5 bases). CDR1 and CDR2 (germline): SGHVS, FNYEAQ. This CDR3 is built from 15 residues. Deletions cut 2 bases from V and 0 bases from J, with 11 bases between. The CDR3 DNA reads TGTGCCAGCAGCTTATCATTAGGGGCCTCCTACGAGCAGTACTTC. Encoded protein: CASSLSLGASYEQYF. Full variable domain (missing parts from reference TRBV7-6 and TRBJ2-7): GAGVSQSPRYKVTKRGQDVALRCDPISGHVSLYWYRQALGQGPEFLTYFNYEAQQDKSGLPNDRFSAERPEGSISTLTIQRTEQRDSAMYRCASSLSLGASYEQYFGPGTRLTVT.

The table lists this clone with a count of one. CDR3 sequence: CASSWRQGNQETQYF. DNA of the CDR3: TGTGCCAGCAGCTGGAGACAGGGCAACCAAGAGACCCAGTACTTC. The chain combines TRBV5-8 with TRBJ2-5, with 7 bases aligning to TRBD1. The CDR3 has 15 amino acids. Trimming removed 3 bases from V and 0 bases from J; junction bases left unmatched: 5. CDR1 and CDR2 from the germline V gene are SGHTS and YDEGEE.

V is TRBV19 and J is TRBJ2-1, with 9 nucleotides matching TRBD2. Germline trimming cut 3 bases from V and 7 bases from J; bases unmatched to any gene: 10. Per the germline V gene, CDR1 is LNHDA and CDR2 is SQIVND (reference sequence). This CDR3 has 16 residues. The CDR3, as DNA: TGTGCCAGTAGTATGGGCGGCGGGAGGGCCGGAAATGAGCAGTTCTTC. This encodes CASSMGGGRAGNEQFF. Drawing the rest from reference TRBV19 and TRBJ2-1, the complete variable domain is DGGITQSPKYLFRKEGQNVTLSCEQNLNHDAMYWYRQDPGQGLRLIYYSQIVNDFQKGDIAEGYSVSREKKESFPLTVTSAQKNPTAFYLCASSMGGGRAGNEQFFGPGTRLTVL.

This clone was seen only a few times. V usage is TRBV5-5 and J usage is TRBJ2-3; D not certain. The germline V gene encodes CDR1 SGHKS and CDR2 YYEKEE (reference sequence). The CDR3 extends over 15 amino acids. V lost 4 bases, J lost 1 base, and 13 bases lay in between. CDR3 in DNA: TGTGCCAGCAGCCCCAGGTTCGTGGGCACAGATACGCAGTATTTT. Its protein is CASSPRFVGTDTQYF.

The V and J genes are TRBV5-1 and TRBJ2-7, with 9 bases aligning to TRBD1. This CDR3 comprises 17 residues. Germline trimming cut 6 bases from V and 2 bases from J; bases unmatched to any gene: 15. Per germline, CDR1 SGHRS and CDR2 YFSETQ. Written as DNA, the CDR3 is TGCGCCAGCACAATCGGACAGGGGCCGCTCCCCACCTACGAGCAGTACTTC. It codes for CASTIGQGPLPTYEQYF.

As to this clone: The junction shows a germline mismatch at one end, possibly a read error. V usage is TRBV7-9 and J usage is TRBJ1-4; tentative D call: TRBD1 (6 bases). In germline, CDR1 is SEHNR, CDR2 FQNEAQ (reference sequence). The length of the CDR3 is 16 residues. CDR3 amino acids: CSSSFTGAGVSEKLFF. The CDR3 nucleotides read TGTTCCAGCAGCTTTACCGGAGCAGGGGTGAGCGAAAAACTGTTTTTT. The whole variable domain, filled in from reference TRBV7-9 and TRBJ1-4, reads DTGVSQNPRHKITKRGQNVTFRCDPISEHNRLYWYRQTLGQGPEFLTYFQNEAQLEKSRLLSDRFSAERPKGSFSTLEIQRTEQGDSAMYLCSSSFTGAGVSEKLFFGSGTQLSVL.